This entry lists 7 T cell receptor beta chains sequenced from one sample in a study of T cell repertoires in aging, cancer and after chemotherapy (dated by TCRdb to about 2019). Instead of sorted cells or RNA, genomic DNA extracted from peripheral blood served as the source for amplifying TCR beta rearrangements. Reads for this sample came from an Illumina MiSeq. Using a mixed TRB-A/B primer pool, multiplex touch-down PCR amplified rearranged TRB sequences covering the V, D and J segments. Starting from the raw public reads, TCRdb applied fastp trimming at Q25, assembled clones with MiXCR and retained in-frame beta chains. When rows share a CDR3 protein, they turn into one entry using the most common DNA and genes. Present in this sample are roughly 6,200 distinct CDR3 sequences, around 32% of which were seen just once. Jointly, the top ten make up under 8% of the sample. Source material: blood. These receptors came from a human donor with a blood cancer.

Comments on this clonotype: A much larger clone differs from this one at a single base, so this may be a read error. The chain combines TRBV27 with TRBJ2-3; unclear D gene. Germline V gene lookup returns CDR1 MNHEY and CDR2 SMNVEV (reference sequence). The CDR3 runs 13 residues. CDR3 in DNA: TGTGCCAGCAGTTCCTCAATCCAAGATATGCAGTATTTT. This translates into CASSSSIQDMQYF.

V gene TRBV4-2 combines with J gene TRBJ2-1, with TRBD2 identical over 9 bases. The CDR3 consists of 15 residues. The germline gives CDR1 LGHNA, CDR2 YNFKEQ. V was clipped by 0 bases and J by 9 bases; unmatched bases: 6. CDR3 sequence reads: CASSQEAGGASEQFF. CDR3 bases: TGTGCCAGCAGCCAAGAAGCGGGGGGAGCCAGTGAGCAGTTCTTC.

V gene TRBV6-4 combines with J gene TRBJ1-2, with 9 bases aligning to TRBD1. J was trimmed by 5 bases and V by 6 bases; bases with no gene match: 10. The CDR3 sequence is 15 residues long. Germline V gene sequence: CDR1 MRHNA, CDR2 SNTAGT. The chain's CDR3 is CASRPGGDRVYGYTF. The DNA of the CDR3 is TGTGCCAGCAGGCCTGGGGGGGACAGGGTGTATGGCTACACCTTC.

The V gene is TRBV5-1, the J gene TRBJ2-3; D is possibly TRBD2 (6 bases). The CDR3 loop spans 14 amino acids. CDR1 is SGHRS, CDR2 YFSETQ, per germline. V was trimmed by 2 bases and J by 6 bases, leaving 13 bases between them. This chain's CDR3 is CASSLGPSEDTQYF. The CDR3, as DNA: TGCGCCAGCAGCTTAGGTCCTAGCGAGGATACGCAGTATTTT. The full variable domain, completed using reference TRBV5-1 and TRBJ2-3, is KAGVTQTPRYLIKTRGQQVTLSCSPISGHRSVSWYQQTPGQGLQFLFEYFSETQRNKGNFPGRFSGRQFSNSRSEMNVSTLELGDSALYLCASSLGPSEDTQYFGPGTRLTVL.

In this sample, this clonotype is medium-sized. This chain connects TRBV6-5 to TRBJ2-5, with 8 bases aligning to TRBD1. The J segment lost 7 bases and the V segment lost 2 bases, leaving 6 bases of the junction unmatched. This CDR3 has 14 residues. Per the germline V gene, CDR1 is MNHEY and CDR2 is SVGAGI. The CDR3 region is CASSYGGTGGTQYF. The CDR3 nucleotides are TGTGCCAGCAGTTACGGCGGGACAGGAGGGACCCAGTACTTC.

The J gene is TRBJ1-1, the V gene TRBV20-1; 7 nucleotides match TRBD1. Trimming took 4 bases from V and 0 from J; bases not matched to a gene: 2. The CDR3 is made up of 13 amino acids. Germline V gene sequence: CDR1 DFQATT, CDR2 SNEGSKA (reference sequence). CDR3 in amino acids: CSANRGLNTEAFF. The DNA for the CDR3 is TGCAGTGCTAACAGGGGCCTGAACACTGAAGCTTTCTTT.

The chain is built from TRBV20-1 and TRBJ1-1; 7 bases map to TRBD1. This CDR3 spans 16 amino acids. The germline V gene has CDR1 DFQATT and CDR2 SNEGSKA (reference sequence). V dropped 0 bases and J dropped 5; count of bases not matched to a gene: 12. The CDR3 spells CSARDRGGTVATEAFF. The CDR3 nucleotides are TGCAGTGCTAGAGATAGGGGCGGGACAGTGGCAACTGAAGCTTTCTTT.